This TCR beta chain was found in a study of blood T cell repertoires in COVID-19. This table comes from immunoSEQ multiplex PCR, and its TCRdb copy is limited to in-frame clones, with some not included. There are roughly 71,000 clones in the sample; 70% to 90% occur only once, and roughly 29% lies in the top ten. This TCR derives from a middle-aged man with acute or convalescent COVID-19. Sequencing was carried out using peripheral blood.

CDR3: CASSKNWGELFF. DNA of the CDR3: TGTGCCAGCAGTAAAAACTGGGGGGAGCTGTTTTTT. The chain carries TRBV2 and TRBJ2-2; D uncertain. This CDR3 comprises 12 residues. Trimming stripped 5 bases from V and 8 bases from J, with 9 bases between. CDR1 is SNHLY and CDR2 is FYNNEI in the germline V gene. The variable domain in full, completed from reference TRBV2 and TRBJ2-2, reads EPEVTQTPSHQVTQMGQEVILRCVPISNHLYFYWYRQILGQKVEFLVSFYNNEISEKSEIFDDQFSVERPDGSNFTLKIRSTKLEDSAMYFCASSKNWGELFFGEGSRLTVL.